The T cell receptor beta chain described here comes from a study of blood T cell repertoires in COVID-19. Sequencing used immunoSEQ multiplex PCR; TCRdb keeps in-frame clones, though not all of them. This table holds about 290,000 clones, around 86% found once. The V gene lost 3 bases and the J gene lost 6 bases, with 12 bases spanning the gap. CDR3 size: 14 residues. Germline V gene sequence: CDR1 SGHNT, CDR2 YYREEE (reference sequence). J is TRBJ1-4 and V is TRBV5-4; D remains ambiguous. The sequencing sample was made of peripheral blood. This clonotype was sampled from a woman in her 30s with active or convalescent COVID-19. The CDR3: CASSSYDTYEKLFF. Here the CDR3 DNA reads TGTGCCAGCAGCTCCTATGACACGTATGAAAAACTGTTTTTT.